These T cell receptor beta chains were read from a single sample in a study of the immune and genomic landscape of osteosarcoma. Sequencing used immunoSEQ multiplex PCR; TCRdb keeps in-frame clones, though not all of them. The table shows about 4,600 clones, with 60% to 80% occurring only once. Sequencing was carried out using osteosarcoma tumor tissue from the femur. These TCRs come from a human donor with osteosarcoma. CDR3s include the opening cysteine and the closing phenylalanine or tryptophan. A D gene is named only where the DNA matches it firmly. Where a row states a size, it is once, few, many or the class of an expanded clone; other rows omit it.

d_call	v_call	clone_size	j_call	cdr3_aa	cdr3_nt
TRBD1	TRBV28	NA	TRBJ2-7	CASSWTGGFEQYF	TGTGCCAGCAGTTGGACAGGGGGCTTCGAGCAGTACTTC
NA	TRBV4-2	NA	TRBJ2-1	CASSQGLEAGEQFF	TGTGCCAGCAGCCAGGGGCTTGAGGCGGGTGAGCAGTTCTTC
NA	TRBV5-1	large	TRBJ2-7	CASSLAAESSYEQYF	TGCGCCAGCAGCTTGGCCGCCGAAAGCTCCTACGAGCAGTACTTC
TRBD1	TRBV11-2	NA	TRBJ2-1	CASSRAGGYNEQFF	TGTGCCAGCAGCCGGGCAGGGGGATACAATGAGCAGTTCTTC
NA	TRBV9	NA	TRBJ2-1	CASSPSVGAQGNEQFF	TGTGCCAGCAGCCCCTCCGTGGGAGCTCAAGGCAATGAGCAGTTCTTC
NA	TRBV7-8	NA	TRBJ1-6	CASSTPGGDSPLHF	TGTGCCAGCAGCACCCCTGGTGGGGACTCACCCCTCCACTTT
NA	TRBV5-1	NA	TRBJ2-7	CASSLVSSPSSYEQYF	TGCGCCAGCAGCTTGGTAAGCTCGCCGAGCTCCTACGAGCAGTACTTC
TRBD2	TRBV11-2	NA	TRBJ2-1	CASSLNTGLAGVYYNEQFF	TGTGCCAGCAGCCTGAATACAGGACTAGCGGGAGTTTACTACAATGAGCAGTTCTTC
TRBD1	TRBV29-1	few	TRBJ1-2	CSAGTGKDYGYTF	TGCAGCGCCGGGACAGGGAAGGACTATGGCTACACCTTC
NA	TRBV7-2	NA	TRBJ1-1	CASSPDIGLGTEAFF	TGTGCCAGCAGCCCAGATATTGGTCTGGGCACTGAAGCTTTCTTT
NA	TRBV18	NA	TRBJ2-7	CASSPLTTDTYEQYF	TGTGCCAGCTCACCTTTAACGACGGATACCTACGAGCAGTACTTC
NA	TRBV4-3	once	TRBJ2-3	CASSQDQWGTTDTQYF	TGCGCCAGCAGCCAAGATCAATGGGGGACCACAGATACGCAGTATTTT
NA	TRBV11-2	NA	TRBJ2-7	CASSLGLTYEQYF	TGTGCCAGCAGCTTAGGACTTACCTACGAGCAGTACTTC
NA	TRBV5-1	NA	TRBJ2-7	CASSLTGISYEQYF	TGCGCCAGCAGCTTGACCGGGATAAGCTACGAGCAGTACTTC
NA	TRBV4-2	NA	TRBJ1-3	CASSQERGSRNTIYF	TGTGCCAGCAGCCAAGAACGGGGATCTCGAAACACCATATATTTT
NA	TRBV6-6	NA	TRBJ2-5	CASSSLYSQETQYF	TGTGCCAGCAGTTCACTATATAGCCAAGAGACCCAGTACTTC
NA	TRBV12-5	few	TRBJ2-3	CASGIGGRADTQYF	TGTGCTAGTGGTATAGGGGGGAGGGCCGATACGCAGTATTTT
TRBD1	TRBV5-4	few	TRBJ1-5	CASSRTGQGLSNQPQHF	TGTGCCAGCAGCAGAACGGGACAGGGGTTGAGCAATCAGCCCCAGCATTTT
NA	TRBV7-6	NA	TRBJ1-2	CASIRGGLRHTYGYTF	TGTGCCAGCATCAGAGGGGGGTTGAGGCATACCTATGGCTACACCTTC
NA	TRBV28	NA	TRBJ2-1	CASRFTEGPQQFF	TGTGCCAGCAGGTTCACTGAGGGACCTCAGCAGTTCTTC
TRBD1	TRBV6-6	NA	TRBJ2-7	CASSFGQGGQYF	TGTGCCAGCAGTTTCGGACAGGGAGGGCAGTACTTC
TRBD2	TRBV2	few	TRBJ2-2	CASSGPGLAGPGELFF	TGTGCCAGCAGTGGGCCGGGACTAGCGGGGCCCGGGGAGCTGTTTTTT
NA	TRBV11-2	NA	TRBJ2-7	CASSLVSDSYEQYF	TGTGCCAGCAGCTTAGTGTCGGACTCCTACGAGCAGTACTTC
TRBD2	TRBV7-8	NA	TRBJ2-3	CASSEQTFGTSGRHTQYF	TGTGCCAGCAGCGAACAAACTTTCGGGACTAGCGGGAGACATACGCAGTATTTT
NA	TRBV7-3	NA	TRBJ2-2	CASSLGTAGSVANTGELFF	TGTGCCAGCAGCTTAGGCACTGCGGGCAGCGTGGCGAACACCGGGGAGCTGTTTTTT
NA	TRBV30	once	TRBJ1-1	CAWSVAAGTEAFF	TGTGCCTGGAGTGTAGCCGCAGGCACTGAAGCTTTCTTT
TRBD1	TRBV6-6	once	TRBJ1-4	CASTLTGGSEKLFF	TGTGCCAGCACTTTGACAGGGGGTAGTGAAAAACTGTTTTTT
TRBD1	TRBV4-1	few	TRBJ1-2	CASSQELGGLEYGYTF	TGCGCCAGCAGCCAAGAACTAGGGGGCCTTGAGTATGGCTACACCTTC
NA	TRBV7-2	NA	TRBJ2-5	CASSLESVETQYF	TGTGCCAGCAGCTTAGAGAGTGTAGAGACCCAGTACTTC
TRBD2	TRBV7-2	NA	TRBJ2-7	CASSLSGATYEQYF	TGTGCCAGCAGCTTAAGCGGGGCCACCTACGAGCAGTACTTC
NA	TRBV30	few	TRBJ1-1	CAWSTDLDTEAFF	TGTGCCTGGAGTACTGACTTGGACACTGAAGCTTTCTTT
NA	TRBV7-2	NA	TRBJ2-7	CASSFTGSGSYEQYF	TGTGCCAGCAGCTTCACAGGGTCTGGCTCCTACGAGCAGTACTTC
NA	TRBV6-4	NA	TRBJ2-2	CASCQAQLKELFF	TGTGCCAGCTGCCAAGCTCAACTTAAGGAGCTGTTTTTT
NA	TRBV6-1	NA	TRBJ2-1	CASAASAPHINEQFF	TGTGCCAGCGCCGCTAGCGCCCCGCACATCAATGAGCAGTTCTTC
NA	TRBV12-2	NA	TRBJ2-7	CASRSPIQATYSPYEQYF	TGTGCAAGTCGCTCACCAATTCAGGCCACCTACAGCCCCTACGAGCAGTACTTC
TRBD1	TRBV5-6	few	TRBJ2-1	CASSLDEGATYNEQFF	TGTGCCAGCAGCTTGGACGAGGGGGCGACCTACAATGAGCAGTTCTTC
NA	TRBV13	NA	TRBJ2-7	CASSSRASFYEQYF	TGTGCCAGCAGCTCACGGGCTAGCTTCTACGAGCAGTACTTC
NA	TRBV7-6	NA	TRBJ2-1	CASSDRVVGLPLYNEQFF	TGTGCCAGCAGCGATAGGGTTGTGGGCCTCCCACTCTACAATGAGCAGTTCTTC
NA	TRBV7-8	NA	TRBJ2-7	CASSQPWPTYEQYF	TGTGCCAGCAGCCAGCCCTGGCCCACCTACGAGCAGTACTTC
NA	TRBV19	few	TRBJ2-1	CDFRPVNEQFF	TGTGACTTTAGACCAGTCAATGAGCAGTTCTTC
NA	TRBV18	NA	TRBJ2-3	CASSPKAPGGADDTQYF	TGTGCCAGCTCACCGAAAGCCCCAGGGGGGGCTGATGATACGCAGTATTTT
NA	TRBV5-1	NA	TRBJ2-7	CASSLAPPSHEQYF	TGCGCCAGCAGCTTGGCACCCCCTTCCCACGAGCAGTACTTC
TRBD1	TRBV7-9	few	TRBJ1-2	CASSLGQGYGYTF	TGTGCCAGCAGCCTGGGACAGGGCTATGGCTACACCTTC
NA	TRBV4-2	NA	TRBJ2-3	CASSQESPRPTHTDTQYF	TGTGCCAGCAGCCAAGAGAGCCCGAGGCCGACACACACAGATACGCAGTATTTT
NA	TRBV5-8	NA	TRBJ1-1	CASSPGGREAFF	TGTGCCAGCAGCCCCGGTGGCAGGGAAGCTTTCTTT
TRBD1	TRBV28	NA	TRBJ1-5	CASSSSGTGYQPQHF	TGTGCCAGCAGTAGTTCCGGGACAGGTTACCAGCCCCAGCATTTT
NA	TRBV27	NA	TRBJ1-1	CASRTVRTEAFF	TGTGCCAGCAGGACTGTACGCACTGAAGCTTTCTTT
NA	TRBV21-1	NA	TRBJ2-3	CASSKIDTRQLLGDTQYF	TGTGCCAGCAGCAAGATTGATACTCGACAGCTACTCGGGGATACGCAGTATTTT
NA	TRBV19	NA	TRBJ2-1	CASSHGNVYNEQFF	TGTGCCAGTAGCCACGGGAACGTGTACAATGAGCAGTTCTTC
NA	TRBV13	NA	TRBJ2-7	CASSIGTPAYEQYF	TGTGCCAGCAGCATCGGGACGCCGGCCTACGAGCAGTACTTC
TRBD1	TRBV19	NA	TRBJ1-1	CASSSDRVTEAFF	TGTGCCAGTAGTTCGGACAGGGTGACTGAAGCTTTCTTT
NA	TRBV5-1	NA	TRBJ1-1	CASSIGPGNEAFF	TGCGCCAGCAGCATAGGACCTGGGAATGAAGCTTTCTTT
NA	TRBV4-3	NA	TRBJ1-1	CASSQDYGMGQEAFF	TGCGCCAGCAGCCAAGATTATGGGATGGGACAAGAAGCTTTCTTT
NA	TRBV5-1	NA	TRBJ1-5	CASSLNAGGNQPQHF	TGCGCCAGCAGCTTGAATGCAGGGGGCAATCAGCCCCAGCATTTT
TRBD1	TRBV28	NA	TRBJ2-1	CASSLIGTGGDEQFF	TGTGCCAGCAGTTTAATAGGGACAGGGGGCGATGAGCAGTTCTTC
TRBD2	TRBV4-1	NA	TRBJ2-7	CASSRGAGPTYEQYF	TGCGCCAGCAGCCGGGGAGCGGGACCAACCTACGAGCAGTACTTC
TRBD2	TRBV27	large	TRBJ2-3	CASSLWEGGDTQYF	TGTGCCAGCAGTTTATGGGAGGGCGGAGATACGCAGTATTTT
NA	TRBV5-4	NA	TRBJ1-6	CASSFVGEESPLHF	TGTGCCAGCAGCTTCGTAGGGGAGGAATCACCCCTCCACTTT
NA	TRBV11-1	NA	TRBJ2-2	CASSWGVNTGELFF	TGTGCCAGCAGTTGGGGGGTGAACACCGGGGAGCTGTTTTTT